This is a list of T cell receptor beta chains from one sample in a study of cytomegalovirus exposure and HLA in healthy donors. The protocol was immunoSEQ multiplex PCR, while the TCRdb copy is restricted to in-frame clones and leaves out a portion. Among 170,000 or so clones listed, just under 80% were seen once. What was sequenced was PBMCs. These receptors all stem from a woman aged 45 to 65 in good health and CMV-seropositive. The CDR3 runs from the conserved cysteine through the conserved F or W. Fields, in order: J gene, clone size, V gene, D gene, CDR3 protein, CDR3 DNA. A D gene is named only where the DNA matches it firmly. Size values are once, few and many counts, or a class for expanded clones, and some rows have none.

J: TRBJ2-7
size: once
V: TRBV11-2
D: -
CDR3: CASSLVQGYEQYF
DNA: TGTGCCAGCAGCTTAGTGCAGGGCTACGAGCAGTACTTC

J: TRBJ1-2
size: -
V: TRBV6-1
D: -
CDR3: CASRRGPLNYGYTF
DNA: TGTGCCAGCAGACGCGGCCCACTTAACTATGGCTACACCTTC

J: TRBJ1-3
size: few
V: TRBV5-4
D: TRBD1
CDR3: CASSLRYRGSGNTIYF
DNA: TGTGCCAGCAGCTTGCGTTACAGGGGCTCTGGAAACACCATATATTTT

J: TRBJ1-5
size: -
V: TRBV18
D: -
CDR3: CASSATGSPSNNQPQHF
DNA: TGTGCCAGCTCAGCAACGGGGAGTCCCTCCAACAATCAGCCCCAGCATTTT

J: TRBJ1-2
size: -
V: TRBV27
D: TRBD1
CDR3: CAARDRGDYGYTF
DNA: TGTGCCGCCCGGGACAGGGGAGACTATGGCTACACCTTC

J: TRBJ1-3
size: few
V: TRBV5-1
D: TRBD1
CDR3: CASSDGDRTGNTIYF
DNA: TGCGCCAGCAGCGATGGGGACAGGACTGGAAACACCATATATTTT

J: TRBJ2-1
size: -
V: TRBV7-3
D: -
CDR3: CASSLSNNEQFF
DNA: TGTGCCAGCAGCTTAAGTAACAATGAGCAGTTCTTC

J: TRBJ2-3
size: -
V: TRBV7-8
D: -
CDR3: CASSFLRLARLDTQYF
DNA: TGTGCCAGCAGCTTCCTAAGGCTAGCTAGGTTGGATACGCAGTATTTT

J: TRBJ2-5
size: once
V: TRBV11-2
D: TRBD1
CDR3: CASSAPGQWSQETQYF
DNA: TGTGCCAGCAGCGCCCCGGGACAGTGGAGCCAAGAGACCCAGTACTTC

J: TRBJ2-3
size: once
V: TRBV11-3
D: -
CDR3: CASSLEQGTDTQYF
DNA: TGTGCCAGCAGCTTAGAGCAGGGAACAGATACGCAGTATTTT

J: TRBJ2-7
size: -
V: TRBV2
D: -
CDR3: CASSVLQIYEQYF
DNA: TGTGCCAGCAGCGTCCTCCAGATCTACGAGCAGTACTTC

J: TRBJ1-4
size: -
V: TRBV19
D: TRBD1
CDR3: CASSLTGQDEKLFF
DNA: TGTGCCAGTAGTCTCACAGGACAGGATGAAAAACTGTTTTTT

J: TRBJ2-5
size: -
V: TRBV12-5
D: TRBD1
CDR3: CASGLVGTGGETQYF
DNA: TGTGCTAGTGGTTTGGTAGGGACAGGGGGGGAGACCCAGTACTTC

J: TRBJ1-4
size: few
V: TRBV5-1
D: TRBD1
CDR3: CASSLVGGTGGEKLFF
DNA: TGCGCCAGCAGCTTGGTCGGAGGGACAGGAGGAGAAAAACTGTTTTTT

J: TRBJ1-2
size: -
V: TRBV10-3
D: TRBD1
CDR3: CAISAKEDRGRQGYTF
DNA: TGTGCCATCAGTGCGAAGGAGGACAGGGGGCGGCAAGGCTACACCTTC

J: TRBJ1-6
size: -
V: TRBV19
D: -
CDR3: CASSITGSNSPLHF
DNA: TGTGCCAGTAGTATAACAGGGTCAAATTCACCCCTCCACTTT

J: TRBJ2-1
size: -
V: TRBV28
D: TRBD2
CDR3: CASRPGTSGRGEQFF
DNA: TGTGCCAGCAGGCCAGGGACTAGCGGGCGAGGGGAGCAGTTCTTC

J: TRBJ1-1
size: once
V: TRBV18
D: TRBD1
CDR3: CASSPGQGALTNTEAFF
DNA: TGTGCCAGCTCACCGGGACAGGGGGCCCTTACGAACACTGAAGCTTTCTTT

J: TRBJ2-1
size: -
V: TRBV2
D: TRBD2
CDR3: CASSATSGYNEQFF
DNA: TGTGCCAGCAGTGCAACTAGCGGTTACAATGAGCAGTTCTTC

J: TRBJ2-4
size: -
V: TRBV7-2
D: -
CDR3: CASSLRGRGAKNIQYF
DNA: TGTGCCAGCAGCTTAAGGGGCAGGGGAGCCAAAAACATTCAGTACTTC

J: TRBJ2-7
size: -
V: TRBV14
D: -
CDR3: CASSRGSSYEQYF
DNA: TGTGCCAGCTCTAGGGGGAGCTCCTACGAGCAGTACTTT

J: TRBJ1-3
size: -
V: TRBV9
D: TRBD1
CDR3: CASSVDPPQQGALGNTIYF
DNA: TGTGCCAGCAGCGTTGATCCCCCCCAACAGGGGGCATTAGGAAACACCATATATTTT

J: TRBJ1-2
size: few
V: TRBV29-1
D: TRBD1
CDR3: CSVADREDQGKYGYTF
DNA: TGCAGCGTAGCGGACAGGGAAGATCAAGGGAAATATGGCTACACCTTC

J: TRBJ2-3
size: -
V: TRBV29-1
D: -
CDR3: CSVERGGGGLSTDTQYF
DNA: TGCAGCGTTGAGAGAGGGGGGGGCGGGCTTAGCACAGATACGCAGTATTTT

J: TRBJ2-3
size: -
V: TRBV28
D: -
CDR3: CARFVRGRLGDTQYF
DNA: TGTGCCAGATTCGTAAGAGGGCGATTAGGAGATACGCAGTATTTT

J: TRBJ2-7
size: few
V: TRBV6-1
D: TRBD1
CDR3: CASITTTGGHEQYF
DNA: TGTGCCAGCATTACTACGACAGGGGGCCACGAGCAGTACTTC

J: TRBJ1-6
size: -
V: TRBV6-1
D: -
CDR3: CASSDRNSPLHF
DNA: TGTGCCAGCAGTGACAGAAATTCACCCCTCCACTTT

J: TRBJ1-2
size: once
V: TRBV7-9
D: -
CDR3: CASSLPWTDYGYTF
DNA: TGTGCCAGCAGCTTACCTTGGACAGATTATGGCTACACCTTC

J: TRBJ1-1
size: once
V: TRBV5-1
D: TRBD1
CDR3: CASSHVQGEIGAFF
DNA: TGCGCCAGCAGTCATGTGCAGGGGGAGATAGGTGCTTTCTTT

J: TRBJ2-3
size: -
V: TRBV28
D: -
CDR3: CASSPGHTTDTQYF
DNA: TGTGCCAGCAGCCCGGGACACACCACAGATACGCAGTATTTT

J: TRBJ1-2
size: -
V: TRBV28
D: -
CDR3: CASTPPGLDGYTF
DNA: TGTGCCAGCACCCCCCCGGGGTTGGATGGCTACACCTTC

J: TRBJ1-2
size: -
V: TRBV10-2
D: -
CDR3: CASSELPGRDGYTF
DNA: TGCGCCAGCAGTGAGCTCCCAGGGAGGGATGGCTACACCTTC

J: TRBJ2-1
size: -
V: TRBV2
D: TRBD2
CDR3: CASELAGGNYNEQFF
DNA: TGTGCCAGTGAACTAGCGGGAGGGAATTACAATGAGCAGTTCTTC

J: TRBJ1-5
size: -
V: TRBV5-6
D: -
CDR3: CASSLGGGNQLQHF
DNA: TGTGCCAGCAGCTTGGGAGGTGGCAATCAGCTCCAGCATTTT

J: TRBJ2-7
size: few
V: TRBV18
D: TRBD2
CDR3: CASSQLTSGALYEQYF
DNA: TGTGCCAGCTCACAATTGACTAGCGGGGCCCTCTACGAGCAGTACTTC

J: TRBJ1-1
size: -
V: TRBV30
D: -
CDR3: CAWSVHRIGKAFF
DNA: TGTGCCTGGAGTGTCCACAGGATCGGAAAAGCTTTCTTT

J: TRBJ1-2
size: -
V: TRBV2
D: TRBD1
CDR3: CATGQGLRDYGYTF
DNA: TGTGCCACCGGACAGGGTCTAAGGGATTATGGCTACACCTTC

J: TRBJ2-7
size: -
V: TRBV5-1
D: -
CDR3: CASSFSSGGYEQYF
DNA: TGCGCCAGCAGCTTTTCAAGCGGCGGCTACGAGCAGTACTTC

J: TRBJ1-5
size: few
V: TRBV5-5
D: -
CDR3: CASSLGVTGINQPQHF
DNA: TGTGCCAGCAGCTTGGGGGTTACAGGGATCAATCAGCCCCAGCATTTT

J: TRBJ2-5
size: few
V: TRBV9
D: -
CDR3: CASSDRTAIGIGETQYF
DNA: TGTGCCAGCAGCGACCGGACTGCCATCGGGATCGGAGAGACCCAGTACTTC

J: TRBJ1-4
size: -
V: TRBV28
D: -
CDR3: CASSLQGLDEKLFF
DNA: TGTGCCAGCAGTTTACAGGGGTTGGATGAAAAACTGTTTTTT

J: TRBJ1-2
size: -
V: TRBV18
D: TRBD1
CDR3: CASSPGTESGYGYTF
DNA: TGTGCCAGCTCACCCGGGACAGAGAGCGGATATGGCTACACCTTC

J: TRBJ2-5
size: -
V: TRBV5-4
D: TRBD1
CDR3: CASSRDGTGVSGVYQETQYF
DNA: TGTGCCAGCAGCCGGGACGGGACAGGGGTCTCCGGGGTGTACCAAGAGACCCAGTACTTC

J: TRBJ1-1
size: once
V: TRBV30
D: TRBD1
CDR3: CAWRKTGGANTEAFF
DNA: TGTGCCTGGAGAAAGACAGGGGGCGCGAACACTGAAGCTTTCTTT

J: TRBJ2-3
size: -
V: TRBV7-9
D: TRBD2
CDR3: CASSLFVGGGTDTQYF
DNA: TGTGCCAGCAGCTTATTTGTGGGAGGGGGCACAGATACGCAGTATTTT

J: TRBJ1-2
size: -
V: TRBV5-4
D: -
CDR3: CASSLAQENGYTF
DNA: TGTGCCAGCAGCTTGGCACAGGAGAATGGCTACACCTTC

J: TRBJ1-5
size: -
V: TRBV21-1
D: -
CDR3: CASSRPTGSYQPQHF
DNA: TGTGCCAGCAGCAGACCGACAGGGTCCTATCAGCCCCAGCATTTT

J: TRBJ2-7
size: few
V: TRBV11-2
D: TRBD2
CDR3: CASSSPGLAGVEQYF
DNA: TGTGCCAGCAGCTCCCCGGGACTAGCGGGAGTCGAGCAGTACTTC

J: TRBJ2-1
size: -
V: TRBV9
D: -
CDR3: CASSVVASGGGEQFF
DNA: TGTGCCAGCAGCGTAGTTGCTAGCGGAGGGGGGGAGCAGTTCTTC

J: TRBJ1-1
size: -
V: TRBV5-1
D: -
CDR3: CASSLGPQGLNTEAFF
DNA: TGCGCCAGCAGCTTGGGCCCCCAGGGGCTGAACACTGAAGCTTTCTTT

J: TRBJ1-2
size: -
V: TRBV7-9
D: TRBD1
CDR3: CSSRRGEGAIYGYTF
DNA: TGTTCCAGCAGGAGGGGCGAGGGGGCTATCTATGGCTACACCTTC